This TCR beta chain emerged from a study of graft-versus-host responses after intestinal transplantation. About the research overall: Every one of the recipients received anti-thymocyte globulin induction and afterwards took tacrolimus and steroids for approximately 3 years.

The data were produced by immunoSEQ multiplex PCR, yet TCRdb's version contains in-frame clones alone and is incomplete. This table holds about 57,000 clones, over 85% found once. The CDR3 sequence is 14 residues long. The germline V gene encodes CDR1 SGHDT and CDR2 YYEEEE. The V and J ends lost 6 bases and 1 base respectively, with 13 bases between them. V and J are TRBV5-6 and TRBJ1-1; D perhaps matches TRBD1 (5 bases). This clonotype was sampled from a human patient who received an intestinal transplant, so some T cells may come from the graft donor. The sequencing here drew on PBMCs, taken 26 days after transplant. As DNA, the CDR3 is TGTGCCAGCACCCCACAGGCTTCGAACACTGAAGCTTTCTTT. It translates to CASTPQASNTEAFF.